Sequencing of this T cell receptor (beta chain) was carried out in a study of blood T cell repertoires in COVID-19 (TCRdb year 2020). Context from the whole study: Collaborator samples came from the United States, Italy and Spain and covered acute and convalescent phases of COVID-19. Deeply sampled blood TCRbeta repertoires from subjects exposed to, actively infected with, or recovered from COVID-19 were included in the dataset. The samples were drawn from two sources: the first 160 participants of the ongoing ImmuneRACE study, and fewer than 1,500 subjects contributed by 6 global collaborators. A de-identified subject ID, COVID-19 status, age in years and sex were almost always included in the sample metadata. The material from the prospective study consisted of cDNA or gDNA derived from T cells, B-cell-depleted T cells, or PBMCs. The repertoires were released in a freely available public database intended as a resource for research on the immune response to SARS-CoV-2. Where available, HLA class I and class II types were taken from metadata supplied by the sample provider and were not determined by assay-based typing. Results the study describes overall, beyond this receptor: Clinical and demographic metadata were provided uncurated, with the amount varying by source and participant.

The collaborating institutions used their own protocols to collect whole blood in K2EDTA tubes. Collaborator samples were shipped for TCRbeta analysis as frozen whole blood, isolated PBMCs, or DNA extracted from either sample type. Spanning cysteine to phenylalanine, the CDR3 consists of 14 amino acids. The entry retains the CDR3 DNA only, 42 bases that are in frame from base 1. Via the germline V gene, CDR1 is KGHSH and CDR2 LQKENI. Trimming removed 4 bases from V and 4 bases from J, leaving 10 bases between the germline ends. TCRbeta CDR3 regions were amplified from genomic DNA by means of the immunoSEQ Assay, a bias-controlled multiplex PCR. Turning to the authors' computational methods: Nucleated cell counts per sample were estimated from amplification of reference gene primers within the assay. To quantify the absolute abundance of each unique TCRbeta CDR3 rearrangement, sequence reads were collapsed and filtered. For each sample, productive Simpson clonality was calculated by taking the square root of Simpson's diversity index across productive rearrangements. Here the immuneACCESS table is served through TCRdb, limited to in-frame sequences with V and J called. Missing clones are a known gap in these copies; in checked studies unresolved V genes cover under half, and the rest lacks a known reason. V, J and clone size are those of that table, while D and trimming were read from the DNA. This sample is represented by 80,000 to 100,000 clones; 60% to 85% of them were singletons. The leading ten clones occupy around a sixth of the sample.

This clone showed up just once. The specificity of this receptor is unknown. There are no base qualities to consult, and no much larger clone falls within one base. The sequence is built from TRBV18 and TRBJ2-2; D gene: possibly TRBD1, on 6 matching bases. This receptor was taken from a human donor in a cohort sampled during active COVID-19. Sequenced input: peripheral blood. The encoded CDR3 is CASSRTDLTGELFF. The DNA sequence reads TGTGCCAGCTCACGGACAGATCTCACCGGGGAGCTGTTTTTT.